Presented here are 15 T cell receptor beta chains from one specimen sequenced in a study of T cell responses to AZD1222 COVID-19 vaccine (dated by TCRdb to 2020 to 2022). Libraries were built with the immunoSEQ multiplex PCR assay. The source is immuneACCESS, and TCRdb retained only in-frame sequences with V and J called. Part of the clones is not carried over; for the studies checked, unresolved V genes explain less than half of this, and the remainder is unexplained. The sample profile shows about 120,000 clones; approximately 90% of them were found once. The ten largest make up around 3.2% of the sample. Per the publication, the time point label means: baseline before first vaccination. The sample was peripheral blood, taken on day 0 of AZD1222 vaccination. Every receptor here comes from an adult in good health.

The chain joins TRBV5-4 to TRBJ2-2, with D tentatively TRBD2 (5 bases). The germline V gene encodes CDR1 SGHNT and CDR2 YYREEE (reference sequence). Trimming removed 9 bases at V and 3 bases at J, with 12 bases between. The CDR3 is made up of 13 amino acids. CDR3 DNA sequence: TGTGCCATCCGCCGGGATCACACCGGGGAGCTGTTTTTT. Its translation is CAIRRDHTGELFF.

This chain uses TRBV10-2 with TRBJ1-2; D remains unclear. In germline, CDR1 is WSHSY, CDR2 SAAADI. The germline V and J ends were trimmed by 4 bases and 1 base, with 10 bases remaining between them. This CDR3 is built from 14 residues. The CDR3 DNA is TGCGCCAGCAGTGGGCGTCGATTTAACTATGGCTACACCTTC. Translated: CASSGRRFNYGYTF.

The CDR3 region has the DNA TGCGCCAGCAGCTTGGGGGGCGCGCGCAATCAGCCCCAGCATTTT. Translation gives CASSLGGARNQPQHF. The gene calls are TRBV5-1 and TRBJ1-5; tentative D call: TRBD1 (5 bases). This CDR3 comprises 15 residues. Trimming took 0 bases from V and 2 from J, leaving 9 bases between them. The V gene's germline CDR1 is SGHRS and CDR2 YFSETQ.

The chain joins TRBV7-3 to TRBJ2-1; perhaps TRBD2 as D (5 bases). This CDR3 region has 13 residues. V lost 2 bases and J 10 bases, leaving 12 bases between the germline ends. Germline V CDR1 and CDR2: SGHTA, FQGTGA. Here the CDR3 reads CASSLGASGEQFF. In DNA, the CDR3 is TGTGCCAGCAGCTTAGGAGCGTCGGGGGAGCAGTTCTTC.

The genes are TRBV18 and TRBJ2-1, with 8 bases aligning to TRBD1. The CDR3 loop spans 16 amino acids. Germline V gives CDR1 KGHSH, CDR2 LQKENI. V gave up 0 bases and J gave up 2 bases; unmatched junction bases: 3. The CDR3 is CASSPPVRGPYNEQFF. In nucleotides, the CDR3 is TGTGCCAGCTCACCACCGGTCAGGGGGCCCTACAATGAGCAGTTCTTC.

This clone was counted once. The genes are TRBV5-1 and TRBJ2-5; TRBD1 is a possible D gene (6 bases). The CDR3 runs 16 residues. V was cut by 0 bases and J by 1 base, with 13 bases left in between. The germline CDR1 and CDR2 sequences are SGHRS and YFSETQ. CDR3 residues: CASSLALTGAQETQYF. CDR3 DNA sequence: TGCGCCAGCAGCTTGGCCTTGACAGGCGCCCAAGAGACCCAGTACTTC.

The V gene is TRBV6-5, the J gene TRBJ2-3; 9 nucleotides agree with TRBD2. The germline V gene encodes CDR1 MNHEY and CDR2 SVGAGI. The CDR3 spans 15 residues. V shed 6 bases, J shed 2 bases, and the junction held 6 bases outside the gene matches. CDR3 in amino acids: CASSESGGYTDTQYF. CDR3 in DNA: TGTGCCAGCAGCGAGAGCGGGGGGTACACAGATACGCAGTATTTT.

This clone showed up just once. The V call is TRBV29-1, the J call TRBJ1-1; no reliable D call. Germline values: CDR1 SQVTM, CDR2 ANQGSEA. The CDR3 contains 14 residues. Trimming removed 7 bases from V and 0 bases from J, with 15 bases in between. The CDR3 DNA is TGCAGCGCTGTTTTGTCGCGGGTGAACACTGAAGCTTTCTTT. Translated: CSAVLSRVNTEAFF.

The chain couples TRBV19 to TRBJ2-7, with 9 bases aligning to TRBD1. The CDR3 totals 15 residues. V lost 5 bases to trimming and J lost 3 bases; unmatched junction nucleotides: 8. Per germline, CDR1 LNHDA and CDR2 SQIVND (reference sequence). The DNA for the CDR3 is TGTGCCAGTAGTTCAACGGGACAGGGTATCTACGAGCAGTACTTC. This sequence encodes CASSSTGQGIYEQYF. Combining the CDR3 with reference TRBV19 and TRBJ2-7 gives the whole variable domain DGGITQSPKYLFRKEGQNVTLSCEQNLNHDAMYWYRQDPGQGLRLIYYSQIVNDFQKGDIAEGYSVSREKKESFPLTVTSAQKNPTAFYLCASSSTGQGIYEQYFGPGTRLTVT.

The chain uses TRBV7-9 and TRBJ1-1, with D maybe TRBD1 (5 bases). The germline gives CDR1 SEHNR, CDR2 FQNEAQ (reference sequence). This CDR3 has 13 amino acids. V shed 1 base and J shed 7 bases, with 10 bases lying between them. The CDR3 reads CASSLVGGYEAFF. Here the CDR3 DNA reads TGTGCCAGCAGCTTAGTTGGGGGTTATGAAGCTTTCTTT.

This rearrangement joins TRBV9 to TRBJ1-6; no firm D call. The germline gives CDR1 SGDLS, CDR2 YYNGEE. The CDR3 length is 16 residues. V lost 5 bases, J lost 0 bases, and 12 bases lay in between. The CDR3 is CASSRGLSSYNSPLHF. CDR3 coding DNA: TGTGCCAGCAGTCGAGGACTGAGCTCCTATAATTCACCCCTCCACTTT.

V is TRBV6-6 and J is TRBJ1-1; D uncertain. Germline V CDR1 and CDR2: MNHNY, SVGAGI (reference sequence). The CDR3 consists of 16 residues. The V and J ends lost 2 bases and 0 bases respectively, with 13 bases between them. The CDR3 loop is CASSYPHEGMNTEAFF. In DNA, the CDR3 is TGTGCCAGCAGTTACCCTCATGAGGGCATGAACACTGAAGCTTTCTTT.

This chain uses TRBV6-5 with TRBJ2-1; D may be TRBD2 (6 bases). Per germline, CDR1 MNHEY and CDR2 SVGAGI. The V and J ends lost 6 bases and 13 bases respectively, with 16 bases between them. The CDR3 runs 12 residues. CDR3 protein: CASSRSGGNQFF. DNA of the CDR3: TGTGCCAGCAGCCGCTCTGGAGGGAATCAGTTCTTC.

The V gene is TRBV12-3 or TRBV12-4, the J gene TRBJ2-3; a possible D gene is TRBD2 (5 bases). V shed 7 bases and J shed 5 bases, with 13 bases lying between them. The length of the CDR3 is 13 residues. CDR3 amino acids: CASNGLLKDTQYF. CDR3 bases: TGTGCCAGCAACGGACTCTTAAAAGATACGCAGTATTTT.

The J gene is TRBJ2-1, the V gene TRBV5-6; 15 bases are shared with TRBD2. CDR3 size: 18 residues. Germline V gene lookup returns CDR1 SGHDT and CDR2 YYEEEE. The V gene end was trimmed by 2 bases and the J gene end by 4 bases; junction bases not matched to a gene: 7. CDR3 amino acids: CASSFGLAGGLNYNEQFF. CDR3 coding DNA: TGTGCCAGCAGCTTCGGACTAGCGGGAGGGCTGAATTACAATGAGCAGTTCTTC.